This passage covers 30 T cell receptor beta chains from one sample sequenced in a study of blood T cell repertoires in COVID-19. The assay was immunoSEQ multiplex PCR, and TCRdb's table has in-frame clones only and misses some. The sample contains roughly 230,000 clones, roughly 87% of which appear only once. The sample was peripheral blood. The source of these receptors is a woman in her 40s who had recovered from COVID-19.

The CDR3 DNA reads TGCGCCAGCAGCCAAGATTTCGGGTTAGGTCAGCCCCAGCATTTT. It codes for CASSQDFGLGQPQHF. The rearrangement uses TRBV4-3 and TRBJ1-5; no reliable D call. The germline V and J ends were trimmed by 0 bases and 6 bases, with 12 bases remaining between them. The CDR3 is 15 amino acids. In germline, CDR1 is LGHNA, CDR2 YSLEER.

This clone was detected once. CDR3 in DNA: TGTGCCAGCAGTGTGACAGGCAGTAATGGCTACACCTTC. Its translation: CASSVTGSNGYTF. The chain is built from TRBV12-3 or TRBV12-4 and TRBJ1-2, with D maybe TRBD1 (6 bases). The CDR3 length is 13 residues. V lost 5 bases, J lost 6 bases, and 13 bases lay in between.

The count of this clone is one. The chain joins TRBV5-6 to TRBJ1-6; D is unclear. This CDR3 region has 14 residues. V lost 1 base and J 7 bases, leaving 9 bases between the germline ends. Germline CDR1 and CDR2: SGHDT and YYEEEE. CDR3 in amino acids: CASSLFQRNSPLHF. CDR3 DNA sequence: TGTGCCAGCAGCTTGTTTCAGCGGAATTCACCCCTCCACTTT.

The chain carries TRBV5-1 and TRBJ1-6; 11 bases align to TRBD1. In germline, CDR1 is SGHRS, CDR2 YFSETQ. Losses at the gene ends were 0 bases for V and 9 bases for J; bases not matched to a gene: 8. The CDR3 sequence is 17 residues long. For the CDR3, the DNA is TGCGCCAGCAGCTTGGCCCTGAGTGGGACAGGGGGTTCACCCCTCCACTTT. Its translation is CASSLALSGTGGSPLHF.

The chain uses TRBV30 and TRBJ1-5; possible D gene TRBD1, 6 bases. CDR3 length: 17 residues. V was pared by 3 bases and J by 0 bases, with 18 bases between. Germline lookup yields CDR1 GTSNPN and CDR2 SVGIG (reference sequence). The CDR3 region has the DNA TGTGCCTGGAGCGTAGGTCCCACAGGGTATAGCAATCAGCCCCAGCATTTT. Translated, it gives CAWSVGPTGYSNQPQHF.

The chain has TRBV15 and TRBJ2-3; TRBD1 agrees at 7 bases. V lost 5 bases to trimming and J lost 1 base; unmatched junction nucleotides: 3. Germline lookup yields CDR1 LNHNV and CDR2 YYDKDF (reference sequence). This CDR3 comprises 14 residues. CDR3 nucleotide sequence: TGTGCCACCAGCCAGGGGGTACGCACAGATACGCAGTATTTT. Translated: CATSQGVRTDTQYF.

The chain is built from TRBV10-1 and TRBJ1-5, with D maybe TRBD1 (6 bases). Trimming took off 5 bases at V and 5 bases at J, with 10 bases between the two ends. The CDR3 length is 13 residues. Germline V lookup: CDR1 WNHNN, CDR2 SYGVQD (reference sequence). This CDR3 reads CASSQGRDQPQHF. As DNA, the CDR3 is TGCGCCAGCAGTCAGGGGAGAGATCAGCCCCAGCATTTT.

This clone has only one observation. The chain is built from TRBV11-2 and TRBJ2-2, with D unresolved. The CDR3 covers 12 residues. Germline V gene sequence: CDR1 SGHAT, CDR2 FQNNGV. V lost 1 base to trimming and J lost 10 bases, with 7 bases between them. CDR3 nucleotides: TGTGCCAGCAGCTTAGGGCTAGAGGAGCTGTTTTTT. Protein sequence: CASSLGLEELFF.

The chain couples TRBV5-1 to TRBJ1-1; tentatively, D is TRBD1 (6 bases). Germline V lookup: CDR1 SGHRS, CDR2 YFSETQ. V was trimmed by 4 bases and J by 11 bases, leaving 18 bases between them. This CDR3 region has 13 residues. The CDR3 region is CASSIKEGGVAFF. CDR3 bases: TGCGCCAGCAGCATAAAAGAAGGGGGGGTTGCTTTCTTT.

The chain has TRBV3-1 (or the pseudogene TRBV3-2) and TRBJ1-3; maybe TRBD1 (6 bases). The V end was cut by 0 bases, the J end by 8 bases, with 8 bases between. In germline, CDR1 is LGHDT, CDR2 YNNKEL (reference sequence). This CDR3 region has 13 residues. CDR3 amino acids: CASSQDRGYTIYF. The CDR3 region has the DNA TGTGCCAGCAGCCAAGATAGGGGGTACACCATATATTTT.

The V call is TRBV7-6, the J call TRBJ2-1; 7 bases are shared with TRBD2. The germline CDR1 and CDR2 sequences are SGHVS and FNYEAQ. The CDR3 has 15 residues. The J segment lost 3 bases and the V segment lost 1 base, leaving 3 bases of the junction unmatched. The CDR3 loop is CASSLELARYNEQFF. The CDR3 DNA reads TGTGCCAGCAGCTTAGAACTAGCGCGCTACAATGAGCAGTTCTTC. The full variable domain, in which reference TRBV7-6 and TRBJ2-1 provide the parts outside the CDR3, is GAGVSQSPRYKVTKRGQDVALRCDPISGHVSLYWYRQALGQGPEFLTYFNYEAQQDKSGLPNDRFSAERPEGSISTLTIQRTEQRDSAMYRCASSLELARYNEQFFGPGTRLTVL.

CDR3 protein: CASSFSPEQFF. In nucleotides, the CDR3 is TGTGCCAGCAGCTTCTCTCCGGAGCAGTTCTTC. The chain couples TRBV7-9 to TRBJ2-1; D gene uncertain. CDR3 length: 11 amino acids. Germline assignment: CDR1 SEHNR and CDR2 FQNEAQ (reference sequence). V was shortened by 3 bases and J by 10 bases, with 7 bases between the two germline ends.

V is TRBV19 and J is TRBJ2-1; 8 bases agree with TRBD2. V dropped 4 bases and J dropped 3; count of bases not matched to a gene: 11. This CDR3 spans 17 amino acids. Looked up from germline, CDR1 is LNHDA and CDR2 is SQIVND (reference sequence). CDR3 sequence: CASSTRPAGANYNEQFF. The CDR3 DNA follows: TGTGCCAGTAGTACTCGACCAGCGGGAGCGAACTACAATGAGCAGTTCTTC.

This chain joins TRBV9 and TRBJ2-1; D is ambiguous. Trimming removed 1 base from V and 5 bases from J, with 7 bases in between. Per germline, CDR1 SGDLS and CDR2 YYNGEE. The CDR3 is 13 amino acids. The CDR3 coding sequence is TGTGCCAGCAGCGTACTGGTAGACAATGAGCAGTTCTTC. Translated, it gives CASSVLVDNEQFF.

This clone has just a few counts. V is TRBV4-3 and J is TRBJ1-2; 9 nucleotides align to TRBD1. The CDR3 is made up of 15 amino acids. The trim removed 0 bases at V and 7 bases at J, leaving 6 bases unmatched. CDR1 is LGHNA and CDR2 is YSLEER in the germline V gene. This CDR3 reads CASSQDAGQGAGYTF. Here the CDR3 DNA reads TGCGCCAGCAGCCAAGACGCGGGACAGGGAGCTGGCTACACCTTC.

The V call is TRBV19, the J call TRBJ2-2; tentatively, D is TRBD2 (5 bases). V lost 6 bases and J lost 7, with 15 bases in between. This CDR3 region has 14 residues. Germline assignment: CDR1 LNHDA and CDR2 SQIVND (reference sequence). The chain's CDR3 is CASSSEGRGGELFF. The DNA for the CDR3 is TGTGCCAGTAGCTCGGAAGGGAGAGGCGGGGAGCTGTTTTTT.

CDR3 DNA sequence: TGTGCCAGCAGCTTAAGCCGCCTGGAGCTCTCGGGCGAGCAGTACGTC. Translation gives CASSLSRLELSGEQYV. V gene TRBV7-9 combines with J gene TRBJ2-7; D is uncertain. V shed 2 bases and J shed 6 bases, with 20 bases lying between them. The CDR3 is 16 amino acids. Germline CDR1 SEHNR, CDR2 FQNEAQ (reference sequence).

The chain combines TRBV10-2 with TRBJ2-1; no reliable D call. The germline CDR1 and CDR2 sequences are WSHSY and SAAADI. With 0 bases removed from V and 8 bases from J, the gap between germline ends came to 17 bases. The CDR3 contains 16 residues. CDR3 nucleotides: TGCGCCAGCAGTGAGTCTCCGGGTCTTTATATCTATGAGCAGTTCTTC. Translation gives CASSESPGLYIYEQFF.

This clone appeared once. The V gene is TRBV7-2, the J gene TRBJ2-3; D not certain. Between the trimmed V and J ends, which lost 6 bases and 6 bases, there was a span of 7 bases. From germline, CDR1 is SGHTA and CDR2 FQGNSA. The CDR3 sequence is 11 residues long. The DNA of the CDR3 is TGTGCCAGCAGGCTATCGGATACGCAGTATTTT. Protein sequence: CASRLSDTQYF.

In DNA, the CDR3 is TGCGCCAGCAGTCAAGTTAGGGGGCGCGGGGAGACCCAGTACTTC. This sequence encodes CASSQVRGRGETQYF. The chain uses TRBV23-1 and TRBJ2-5; 7 nucleotides line up with TRBD1. TRBV23-1 is identified as an open reading frame with a role that is uncertain. The CDR3 spans 15 residues. V dropped 2 bases and J dropped 5; count of bases not matched to a gene: 8.

The chain uses TRBV7-9 and TRBJ2-2; D possibly corresponds to TRBD1 (5 bases). V lost 10 bases, J lost 6 bases, and 6 bases lay in between. The germline V gene encodes CDR1 SEHNR and CDR2 FQNEAQ (reference sequence). The CDR3 is made up of 10 amino acids. The CDR3: CAKGSGELFF. The CDR3 nucleotides read TGTGCCAAGGGGTCCGGGGAGCTGTTTTTT.

This chain joins TRBV10-3 and TRBJ2-1; D is uncertain. CDR1 and CDR2 from the germline V gene are ENHRY and SYGVKD. CDR3 length equals 13 residues. The V and J ends lost 1 base and 5 bases respectively, with 6 bases between them. CDR3 protein: CAISEYLDNEQFF. CDR3 in DNA: TGTGCCATCAGTGAGTATCTTGACAATGAGCAGTTCTTC.

The V call is TRBV27, the J call TRBJ1-5; the D is unclear. CDR3 length: 14 amino acids. CDR1 MNHEY and CDR2 SMNVEV come from the germline V gene (reference sequence). V lost 5 bases to trimming and J lost 3 bases, with 11 bases between them. CDR3 sequence: CASSLNSANQPQHF. In DNA, the CDR3 is TGTGCCAGCAGTCTAAACAGTGCCAATCAGCCCCAGCATTTT.

The rearrangement links TRBV5-1 to TRBJ2-3; D not resolved. Trimming stripped 0 bases from V and 4 bases from J, with 9 bases between. This CDR3 region has 14 residues. Germline-derived CDR1 and CDR2 are SGHRS and YFSETQ. CDR3 in DNA: TGCGCCAGCAGCTTGGGTAGTTTGGCAGATACGCAGTATTTT. It yields the protein CASSLGSLADTQYF. Filled out from reference TRBV5-1 and TRBJ2-3, the complete variable domain reads KAGVTQTPRYLIKTRGQQVTLSCSPISGHRSVSWYQQTPGQGLQFLFEYFSETQRNKGNFPGRFSGRQFSNSRSEMNVSTLELGDSALYLCASSLGSLADTQYFGPGTRLTVL.

The chain carries TRBV3-1 (or the pseudogene TRBV3-2) and TRBJ2-3, with a weak D call TRBD2 (5 bases). Trimming stripped 0 bases from V and 2 bases from J, with 6 bases between. CDR1 LGHDT and CDR2 YNNKEL come from the germline V gene (reference sequence). The CDR3 contains 14 residues. Written as DNA, the CDR3 is TGTGCCAGCAGCCAAGACGGACTCACAGATACGCAGTATTTT. This codes for CASSQDGLTDTQYF.

The rearrangement links TRBV2 to TRBJ2-1, with 10 positions matching TRBD2. The CDR3 consists of 18 residues. J was trimmed by 0 bases and V by 6 bases; bases with no gene match: 11. CDR1 and CDR2 (germline): SNHLY, FYNNEI. The CDR3 spells CASRAVGLAGVSYNEQFF. The CDR3 bases are TGTGCCAGCAGGGCCGTGGGGCTAGCGGGGGTCTCCTACAATGAGCAGTTCTTC.

This chain joins TRBV6-6 and TRBJ2-2; TRBD2 might be the D (5 bases). Looked up from germline, CDR1 is MNHNY and CDR2 is SVGAGI (reference sequence). Trimming shortened V by 6 bases and J by 0 bases, and 14 bases separated the two germline ends. The CDR3 extends over 16 amino acids. The CDR3 region has the DNA TGTGCCAGCAGACCTCAGCGGTTCCCGAACACCGGGGAGCTGTTTTTT. Its translation: CASRPQRFPNTGELFF.

V and J are TRBV12-3 or TRBV12-4 and TRBJ2-7; a weak D match, TRBD1 (6 bases). This CDR3 contains 13 residues. Trimming removed 6 bases at V and 3 bases at J, with 12 bases between. The CDR3 loop reads CASSPGTLYEQYF. The CDR3 bases are TGTGCCAGCAGCCCCGGGACACTCTACGAGCAGTACTTC.

CDR3 DNA sequence: TGTGCCAGCAGCTTAGGGCTCCTTGCGGGGTTGGAGACCCAGTACTTC. Protein sequence: CASSLGLLAGLETQYF. The rearrangement joins TRBV7-2 to TRBJ2-5; the D gene is possibly TRBD2 (6 bases). This CDR3 is 16 amino acids long. With 1 base removed from V and 5 bases from J, the gap between germline ends came to 17 bases. From germline, CDR1 is SGHTA and CDR2 FQGNSA.

The V gene is TRBV4-1, the J gene TRBJ2-7; no clear D gene. There are 14 residues in the CDR3. Germline V lookup: CDR1 MGHRA, CDR2 YSYEKL. The V and J ends lost 2 bases and 0 bases respectively, with 8 bases between them. The CDR3 spells CASSQLPYSYEQYF. The CDR3 nucleotides are TGCGCCAGCAGCCAACTTCCTTACTCCTACGAGCAGTACTTC.